The 5 T cell receptor beta chains reported below all come from one sample, sequenced in a study of blood T cell repertoires in COVID-19. The repertoire was sequenced with immunoSEQ multiplex PCR; TCRdb's copy has only in-frame clones and lacks some. The sample has about 45,000 clones; about nine tenths are singletons. The source material was peripheral blood. Source of these receptors: a human donor in a cohort sampled during active COVID-19.

This chain uses TRBV6-2 or TRBV6-3 with TRBJ2-7, with 8 bases lining up with TRBD1. CDR1 and CDR2 (germline): MNHEY, SVGEGT. This CDR3 has 14 residues. Losses at the gene ends were 2 bases for V and 7 bases for J; bases not matched to a gene: 7. Written as DNA, the CDR3 is TGTGCCAGCAGTTACGTCCAGGGGGCGGGGGAGCAGTACTTC. Its translation is CASSYVQGAGEQYF.

This chain links TRBV25-1 with TRBJ1-3; the D gene is possibly TRBD1 (6 bases). Per the germline V gene, CDR1 is MGHDK and CDR2 is SYGVNS. V was cut by 6 bases and J by 5 bases, with 14 bases left in between. The CDR3 has 14 amino acids. CDR3 sequence (DNA): TGTGCCAGCAGCCCTAGGGGGGGTAGAAACACCATATATTTT. Protein sequence: CASSPRGGRNTIYF. Complete variable domain (other parts from reference TRBV25-1 and TRBJ1-3): EADIYQTPRYLVIGTGKKITLECSQTMGHDKMYWYQQDPGMELHLIHYSYGVNSTEKGDLSSESTVSRIRTEHFPLTLESARPSHTSQYLCASSPRGGRNTIYFGEGSWLTVV.

The V gene is TRBV6-5, the J gene TRBJ1-1; 7 nucleotides line up with TRBD1. Germline CDR1 reads MNHEY; CDR2 reads SVGAGI. V lost 0 bases to trimming and J lost 4 bases; unmatched junction nucleotides: 8. The CDR3 extends over 16 amino acids. This chain's CDR3 is CASSYSNRGMGTEAFF. The CDR3 DNA is TGTGCCAGCAGTTACTCAAACAGGGGTATGGGCACTGAAGCTTTCTTT.

This chain connects TRBV6-5 to TRBJ2-1, with 9 positions matching TRBD1. The V and J ends lost 7 bases and 6 bases, in that order; junction bases with no gene match: 10. Per the germline V gene, CDR1 is MNHEY and CDR2 is SVGAGI. The CDR3 consists of 15 residues. The CDR3 spells CASNQQGATSNEQFF. The CDR3 DNA is TGTGCCAGCAACCAACAGGGGGCTACCAGCAATGAGCAGTTCTTC.

CDR3 in amino acids: CASSQSGTSGAEQYF. Written as DNA, the CDR3 is TGTGCCAGCAGCCAGTCCGGGACTAGCGGGGCAGAGCAGTACTTC. The genes are TRBV3-1 (or the pseudogene TRBV3-2) and TRBJ2-7; 13 bases match TRBD2. V shed 3 bases, J shed 7 bases, and the junction held 6 bases outside the gene matches. The CDR3 is 15 amino acids. Germline CDR1 and CDR2: LGHDT and YNNKEL (reference sequence).